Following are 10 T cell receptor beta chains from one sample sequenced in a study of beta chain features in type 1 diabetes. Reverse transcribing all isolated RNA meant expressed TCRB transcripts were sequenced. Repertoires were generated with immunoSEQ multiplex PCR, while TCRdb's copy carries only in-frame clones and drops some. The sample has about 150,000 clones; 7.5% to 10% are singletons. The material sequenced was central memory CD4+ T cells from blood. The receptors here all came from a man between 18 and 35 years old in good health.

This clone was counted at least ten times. The CDR3 region is CASSLGTSGDTQYF. The CDR3 DNA sequence: TGCGCCAGCAGCCTAGGGACTAGCGGGGATACGCAGTATTTT. V usage is TRBV5-1 and J usage is TRBJ2-3; TRBD2 matches at 12 bases. The CDR3 extends over 14 amino acids. Germline CDR1 reads SGHRS; CDR2 reads YFSETQ. With V trimmed by 4 bases and J by 6 bases, 3 bases remained unmatched.

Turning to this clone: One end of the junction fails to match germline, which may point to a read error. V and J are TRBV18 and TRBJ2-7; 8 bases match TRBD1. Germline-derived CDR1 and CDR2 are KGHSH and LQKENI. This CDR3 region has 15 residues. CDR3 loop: CASSSRQGISHEQYF. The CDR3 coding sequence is TGTGCCAGCTCTTCAAGACAGGGGATCTCCCACGAGCAGTACTTC.

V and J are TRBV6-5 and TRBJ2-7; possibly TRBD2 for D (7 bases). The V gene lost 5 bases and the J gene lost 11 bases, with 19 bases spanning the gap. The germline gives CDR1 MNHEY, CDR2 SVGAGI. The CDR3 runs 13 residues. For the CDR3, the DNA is TGTGCCAGCAGTGATCTCTACAGGGAGGGGAAGTACTTC. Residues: CASSDLYREGKYF.

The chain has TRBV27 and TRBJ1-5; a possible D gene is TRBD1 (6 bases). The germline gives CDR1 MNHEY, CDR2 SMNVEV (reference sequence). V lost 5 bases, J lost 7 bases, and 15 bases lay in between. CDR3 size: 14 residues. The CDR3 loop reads CASSAQGLRQPQHF. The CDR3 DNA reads TGTGCCAGCAGTGCACAGGGTTTGCGACAGCCCCAGCATTTT.

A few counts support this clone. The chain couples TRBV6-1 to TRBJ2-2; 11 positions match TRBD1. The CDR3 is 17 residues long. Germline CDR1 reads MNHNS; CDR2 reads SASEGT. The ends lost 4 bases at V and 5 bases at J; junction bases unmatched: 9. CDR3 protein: CASSVTPGQGDTGELFF. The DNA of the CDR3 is TGTGCCAGCAGTGTCACGCCGGGACAGGGGGATACCGGGGAGCTGTTTTTT.

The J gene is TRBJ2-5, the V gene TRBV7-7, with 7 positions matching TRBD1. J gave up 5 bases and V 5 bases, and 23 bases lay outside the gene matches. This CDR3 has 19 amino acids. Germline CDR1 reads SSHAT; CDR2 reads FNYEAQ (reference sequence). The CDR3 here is CASSGSGQPEGEQPETQYF. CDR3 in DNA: TGTGCCAGCAGCGGATCGGGACAGCCAGAGGGCGAACAGCCGGAGACCCAGTACTTC.

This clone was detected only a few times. The CDR3 sequence is CASSLDLSEQFF. The CDR3 DNA is TGTGCCAGCAGCTTAGACTTATCTGAGCAGTTCTTC. The chain is built from TRBV7-6 and TRBJ2-1; no firm D call. V was trimmed by 1 base and J by 9 bases, leaving 7 bases between them. This CDR3 has 12 amino acids. From germline, CDR1 is SGHVS and CDR2 FNYEAQ.

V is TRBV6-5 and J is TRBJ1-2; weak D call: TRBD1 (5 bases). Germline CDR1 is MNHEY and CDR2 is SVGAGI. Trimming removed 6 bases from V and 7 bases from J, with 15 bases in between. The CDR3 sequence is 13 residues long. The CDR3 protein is CASSSRRGSGYTF. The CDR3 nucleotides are TGTGCCAGCAGCTCTAGACGGGGGAGTGGCTACACCTTC.

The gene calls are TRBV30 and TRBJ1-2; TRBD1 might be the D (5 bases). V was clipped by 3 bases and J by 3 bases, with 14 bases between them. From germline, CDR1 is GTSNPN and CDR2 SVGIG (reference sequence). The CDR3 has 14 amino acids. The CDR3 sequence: CAWSRPQGDYGYTF. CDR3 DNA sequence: TGTGCCTGGAGCCGGCCCCAAGGGGACTATGGCTACACCTTC. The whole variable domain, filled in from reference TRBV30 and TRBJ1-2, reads SQTIHQWPATLVQPVGSPLSLECTVEGTSNPNLYWYRQAAGRGLQLLFYSVGIGQISSEVPQNLSASRPQDRQFILSSKKLLLSDSGFYLCAWSRPQGDYGYTFGSGTRLTVV.

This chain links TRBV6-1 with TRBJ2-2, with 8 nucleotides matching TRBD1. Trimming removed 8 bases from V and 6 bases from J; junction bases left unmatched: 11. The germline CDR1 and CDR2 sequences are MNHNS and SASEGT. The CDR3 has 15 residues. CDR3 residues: CASAPTGASSGELFF. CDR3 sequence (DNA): TGTGCCAGCGCACCGACAGGGGCAAGTTCCGGGGAGCTGTTTTTT.